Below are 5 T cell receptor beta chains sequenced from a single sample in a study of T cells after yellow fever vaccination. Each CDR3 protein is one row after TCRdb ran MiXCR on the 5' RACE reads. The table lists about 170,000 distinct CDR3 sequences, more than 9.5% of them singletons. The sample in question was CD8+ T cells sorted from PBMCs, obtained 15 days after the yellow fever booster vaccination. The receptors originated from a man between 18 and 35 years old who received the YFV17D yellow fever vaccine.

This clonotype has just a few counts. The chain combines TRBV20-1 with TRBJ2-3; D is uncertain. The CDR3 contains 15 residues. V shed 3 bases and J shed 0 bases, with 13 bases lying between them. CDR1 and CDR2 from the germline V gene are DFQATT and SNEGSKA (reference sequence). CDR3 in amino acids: CSASPPAASTDTQYF. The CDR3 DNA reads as TGCAGTGCTAGCCCTCCGGCAGCTAGCACAGATACGCAGTATTTT.

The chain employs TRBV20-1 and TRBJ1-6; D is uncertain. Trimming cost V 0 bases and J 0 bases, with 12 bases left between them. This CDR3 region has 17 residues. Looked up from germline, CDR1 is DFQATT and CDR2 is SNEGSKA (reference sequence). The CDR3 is CSARDTDSSSYNSPLHF. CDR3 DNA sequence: TGCAGTGCTAGAGATACCGATTCAAGCTCCTATAATTCACCCCTCCACTTT.

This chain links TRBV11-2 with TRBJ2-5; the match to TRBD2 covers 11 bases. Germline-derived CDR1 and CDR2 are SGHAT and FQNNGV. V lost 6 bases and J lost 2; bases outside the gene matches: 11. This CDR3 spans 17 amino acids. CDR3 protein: CASRRTSGGYSQETQYF. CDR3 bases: TGTGCCAGCAGGCGAACTAGCGGGGGTTACTCACAAGAGACCCAGTACTTC.

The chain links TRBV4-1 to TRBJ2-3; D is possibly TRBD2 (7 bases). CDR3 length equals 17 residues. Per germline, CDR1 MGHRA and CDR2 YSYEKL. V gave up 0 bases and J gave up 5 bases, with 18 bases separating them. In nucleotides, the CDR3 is TGCGCCAGCAGCCAAGAGGAAGGGGGGGGATTCGAAGATACGCAGTATTTT. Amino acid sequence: CASSQEEGGGFEDTQYF.

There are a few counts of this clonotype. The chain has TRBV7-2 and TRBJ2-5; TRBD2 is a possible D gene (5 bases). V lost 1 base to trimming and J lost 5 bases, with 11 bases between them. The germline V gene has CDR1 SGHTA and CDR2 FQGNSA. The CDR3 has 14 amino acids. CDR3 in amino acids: CASSLVPTGETQYF. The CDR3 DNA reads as TGTGCCAGCAGCTTAGTCCCCACGGGGGAGACCCAGTACTTC.